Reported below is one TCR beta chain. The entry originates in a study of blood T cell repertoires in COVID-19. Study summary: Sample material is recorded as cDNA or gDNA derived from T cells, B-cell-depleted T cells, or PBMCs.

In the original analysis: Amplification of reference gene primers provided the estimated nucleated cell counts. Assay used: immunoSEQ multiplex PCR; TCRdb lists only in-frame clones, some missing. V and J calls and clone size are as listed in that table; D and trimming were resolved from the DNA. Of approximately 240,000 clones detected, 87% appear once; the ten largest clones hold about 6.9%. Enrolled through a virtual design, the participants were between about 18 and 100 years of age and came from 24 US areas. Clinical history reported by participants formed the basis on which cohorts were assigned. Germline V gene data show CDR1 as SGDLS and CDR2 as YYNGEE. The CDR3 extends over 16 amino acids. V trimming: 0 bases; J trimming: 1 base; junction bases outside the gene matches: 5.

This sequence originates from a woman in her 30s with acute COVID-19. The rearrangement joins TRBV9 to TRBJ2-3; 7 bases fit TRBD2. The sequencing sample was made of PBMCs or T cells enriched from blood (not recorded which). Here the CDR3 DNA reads TGTGCCAGCAGCGTAGATGGGACTAAAGGCACAGATACGCAGTATTTT. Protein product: CASSVDGTKGTDTQYF.